This T cell receptor beta chain was recorded in a study of blood T cell repertoires in COVID-19. Study context: The study drew acute and convalescent COVID-19 samples from the United States, Italy and Spain.

Losses at the gene ends were 3 bases for V and 8 bases for J; bases not matched to a gene: 6. Germline-derived CDR1 and CDR2 are LNHDA and SQIVND (reference sequence). The length of the CDR3 is 14 residues. Produced via immunoSEQ multiplex PCR; TCRdb's table is partial and in-frame only. The table lists 200,000 or so clones, 80% to 85% of them singletons, with roughly 20% in the top ten. The sequenced sample was peripheral blood. This clonotype was sampled from a human donor in a cohort sampled during active COVID-19. This chain uses TRBV19 with TRBJ2-1; 8 positions match TRBD2. The CDR3 region is CASSMQRESHEQFF. For the CDR3, the DNA is TGTGCCAGTAGTATGCAGCGGGAGTCCCATGAGCAGTTCTTC.